These 5 T cell receptor beta chains were all obtained from the same sample, sequenced in a study of Graves' ophthalmopathy and Graves' hyperthyroidism. Amplified TCR beta CDR3 regions were obtained using RNA transcripts as template. Following a first-round RT-PCR that used HTBI primers, a second-round multiplex PCR was carried out. Via MiXCR, TCRdb re-called the multiplex PCR reads, giving one row per CDR3 protein. The table shows roughly 700,000 distinct CDR3 sequences, with about 44% occurring only once. The sequenced sample consisted of peripheral blood. The source of these receptors is an adult man with Graves' ophthalmopathy.

This clonotype was counted only a few times. DNA of the CDR3: TGCGCCAGCAGCTCCTCGAAGGGTGGCTACACCTTC. It codes for CASSSSKGGYTF. V usage is TRBV5-1 and J usage is TRBJ1-2; D is undetermined. CDR1 SGHRS and CDR2 YFSETQ come from the germline V gene. V lost 3 bases and J 7 bases, leaving 10 bases between the germline ends. The CDR3 totals 12 residues.

Details on this clonotype: The CDR3 does not end in the conserved phenylalanine or tryptophan, so this is likely a read error. The chain couples TRBV11-3 to TRBJ1-1; D is unclear. Trimming removed 7 bases from V and 1 base from J, with 7 bases in between. This CDR3 region has 12 residues. Germline V lookup: CDR1 SGHNT, CDR2 YENEEA. The CDR3 spells CASTLGNTEAFL. As DNA, the CDR3 is TGTGCCAGCACTTTGGGGAACACTGAAGCTTTCCTT.

The genes are TRBV2 and TRBJ2-5, with D possibly called TRBD1 or TRBD2 (5 bases each). This CDR3 spans 14 amino acids. The germline CDR1 and CDR2 sequences are SNHLY and FYNNEI. The ends were cut back, 3 bases at V and 2 bases at J, with 10 bases in the middle. The CDR3 sequence: CASSDLRGQETQYF. For the CDR3, the DNA is TGTGCCAGCAGTGATCTGAGGGGACAAGAGACCCAGTACTTC.

The J gene is TRBJ2-2, the V gene TRBV11-2, with no clear D. Germline V gene lookup returns CDR1 SGHAT and CDR2 FQNNGV. The length of the CDR3 is 16 residues. Deletions cut 0 bases from V and 1 base from J, with 9 bases between. CDR3 DNA: TGTGCCAGCAGCTTAGACTACGTACTGAACACCGGGGAGCTGTTTTTT. It encodes CASSLDYVLNTGELFF.

This clonotype has only one observation. The J gene is TRBJ2-7, the V gene TRBV3-1; D gene uncertain. The CDR3 loop spans 14 amino acids. The germline CDR1 and CDR2 sequences are LGHDT and YNNKEL (reference sequence). Between the trimmed V and J ends, which lost 0 bases and 0 bases, there was a span of 6 bases. This CDR3 is CASSQDFNSYEQYF. For the CDR3, the DNA is TGTGCCAGCAGCCAAGACTTTAACTCCTACGAGCAGTACTTC.